These 3 T cell receptor beta chains share one sample of origin, sequenced in a study of blood T cell repertoires in COVID-19. Measured with immunoSEQ multiplex PCR; TCRdb has only the in-frame clones, and not every one. Altogether fewer than 200,000 clones are present, roughly 88% being singletons, with the ten largest covering 12% to 15%. Sequencing used PBMCs or T cells enriched from blood (not recorded which). These receptors came from a man in his fifties who had recovered from COVID-19.

This chain joins TRBV5-1 and TRBJ1-4; 8 bases agree with TRBD1. After removal of 3 bases from V and 3 bases from J, the junction contained 7 bases not matched to a gene. The V gene's germline CDR1 is SGHRS and CDR2 YFSETQ. The CDR3 consists of 16 residues. The CDR3 nucleotides are TGCGCCAGCAGCTCTCAGGGGGCGCATCCTAATGAAAAACTGTTTTTT. This codes for CASSSQGAHPNEKLFF.

The V call is TRBV19, the J call TRBJ1-5; 12 positions agree with TRBD1. With V trimmed by 4 bases and J by 7 bases, 11 bases remained unmatched. The germline V gene encodes CDR1 LNHDA and CDR2 SQIVND (reference sequence). The CDR3 runs to 17 residues. Here the CDR3 reads CASSKGQGAGVVQPQHF. CDR3 DNA: TGTGCCAGTAGTAAGGGACAGGGGGCTGGAGTGGTCCAGCCCCAGCATTTT. Together with reference TRBV19 and TRBJ1-5, the CDR3 gives the full variable domain: DGGITQSPKYLFRKEGQNVTLSCEQNLNHDAMYWYRQDPGQGLRLIYYSQIVNDFQKGDIAEGYSVSREKKESFPLTVTSAQKNPTAFYLCASSKGQGAGVVQPQHFGDGTRLSIL.

This clone came up once. The rearrangement joins TRBV5-1 to TRBJ1-2; weak D call: TRBD1 (5 bases). This CDR3 contains 15 residues. CDR1 and CDR2 (germline): SGHRS, YFSETQ. V was pared by 0 bases and J by 2 bases, with 11 bases between. CDR3 residues: CASSLELGGNYGYTF. The CDR3 DNA reads TGCGCCAGCAGCTTGGAGCTTGGGGGGAACTATGGCTACACCTTC.